These T cell receptor beta chains were read from a single sample in a study of regulatory T cells in long-lasting Graves disease. From the multiplex PCR reads, TCRdb called clonotypes with MiXCR, one entry per CDR3 protein. The sample contains approximately 250,000 distinct CDR3 sequences, approximately 20% of which appear only once. The material was peripheral blood mononuclear cells (PBMCs), obtained at new diagnosis, from a patient treated with antithyroid drugs. All receptors derive from a female donor with Graves disease. CDR3s include the opening cysteine and the closing phenylalanine or tryptophan. The D gene is left open where the match is weak. Clone size, where shown, is once, few, many, or a class for clones that have expanded.

>TRBV11-2|-|many|TRBJ2-3
TGTGCCAGCACCATAATGTCAGATACGCAGTATTTT
CASTIMSDTQYF
>TRBV6-1|TRBD1|few|TRBJ1-5
TGTGCCAGCAGGACAGGGTTGGGTCAGCCCCAGCATTTT
CASRTGLGQPQHF
>TRBV7-9|-|many|TRBJ2-2
TGTGCCAGAAGGGCGGAGAACACCGGGGAGCTGTTTTTT
CARRAENTGELFF
>TRBV7-7|-|few|TRBJ2-5
TGTGCTAGCAGCCGCAGCGGACAGACCAACGGGGAGACCCAGTACTTC
CASSRSGQTNGETQYF
>TRBV24-1|TRBD1|few|TRBJ2-3
TGTGCCACCAGTGACACCCGGGACAGCAGCACAGATACGCAGTATTTT
CATSDTRDSSTDTQYF
>TRBV11-2|TRBD2|-|TRBJ2-1
TGTGCCAGCAGCGGACTAGCGGGAATAGACAATGAGCAGTTCTTC
CASSGLAGIDNEQFF
>TRBV7-9|-|many|TRBJ1-2
TGTGCCAGCAGCTTAGGTACCTCCTATGGCTACACCTTC
CASSLGTSYGYTF
>TRBV20-1|-|many|TRBJ2-3
TGCAGTGCTGGGGAGACAGATACGCAGTATTTT
CSAGETDTQYF
>TRBV19|TRBD1|many|TRBJ1-6
TGTGCCAGTAGTCCTCGGACAGGGGTGAATTCACCCCTCCACTTT
CASSPRTGVNSPLHF
>TRBV4-3|TRBD1|many|TRBJ2-7
TGCGCCAGCAGCCCCAGACAGGGGGCCACCTACGAGCAGTACTTC
CASSPRQGATYEQYF
>TRBV6-1|-|many|TRBJ2-5
TGTGCCAGCAGTGAAGTTGACCAGATGACCCAGTACTTC
CASSEVDQMTQYF
>TRBV6-2/TRBV6-3|-|-|TRBJ2-1
TGTGCCAGCAGTTACCGGAGGGGACTGGGCGGGGAGCAGTTCTTC
CASSYRRGLGGEQFF
>TRBV9|-|many|TRBJ2-7
TGTGCCAGCAGCGTATGGTCCGGGGGTGAGCAGTACTTC
CASSVWSGGEQYF
>TRBV29-1|TRBD2|few|TRBJ2-7
TGCAGCGTTGGTCTGCTAGCGGGAGAAAAGGAGCAGTACTTC
CSVGLLAGEKEQYF
>TRBV19|-|-|TRBJ2-2
TGTGCCAGTAGTATATCCCCCCTGACCCCCGGGGAGCTGTTTTTT
CASSISPLTPGELFF